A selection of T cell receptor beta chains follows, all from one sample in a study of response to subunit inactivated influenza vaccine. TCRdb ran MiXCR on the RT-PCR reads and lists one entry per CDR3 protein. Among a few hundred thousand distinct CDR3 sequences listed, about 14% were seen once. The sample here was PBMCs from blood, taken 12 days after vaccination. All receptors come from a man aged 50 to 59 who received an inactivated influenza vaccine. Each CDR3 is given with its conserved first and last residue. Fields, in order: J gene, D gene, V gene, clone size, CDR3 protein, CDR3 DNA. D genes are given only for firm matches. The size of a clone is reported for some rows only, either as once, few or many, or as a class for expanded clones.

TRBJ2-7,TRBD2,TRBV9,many,CASSESSGLSYEQYF,TGTGCCAGCAGCGAGTCTAGCGGGCTCTCCTACGAGCAGTACTTC
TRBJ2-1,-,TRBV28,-,CASSRPLDNEQFF,TGTGCCAGCTCAAGACCTCTCGACAATGAGCAGTTCTTC
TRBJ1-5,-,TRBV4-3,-,CASSQVLGRSNQPQHF,TGCGCCAGCAGCCAAGTCCTGGGACGGAGCAATCAGCCCCAGCATTTT
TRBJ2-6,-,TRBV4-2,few,CASSQERGNSGANVLTF,TGTGCCAGCAGCCAAGAGCGGGGCAACTCTGGGGCCAACGTCCTGACTTTC
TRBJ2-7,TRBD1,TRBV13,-,CASSFGQVNEQYF,TGTGCCAGCAGCTTCGGACAGGTAAACGAGCAGTACTTC
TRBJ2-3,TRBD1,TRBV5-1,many,CASRKQTGVTDTQYF,TGCGCCAGCAGAAAACAAACAGGGGTGACGGATACGCAGTATTTT
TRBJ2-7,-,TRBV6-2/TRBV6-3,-,CASKKPFGLPYEQYF,TGTGCCAGCAAAAAACCTTTCGGGCTTCCCTACGAGCAGTACTTC
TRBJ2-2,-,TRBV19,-,CASRTTPMDTGELFF,TGTGCCAGTAGAACGACCCCAATGGACACCGGGGAGCTGTTTTTT
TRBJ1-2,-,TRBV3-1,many,CASSRGAIYGYTF,TGTGCCAGCAGCCGGGGCGCCATCTATGGCTACACCTTC
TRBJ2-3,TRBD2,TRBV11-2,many,CASSASGATDTQYF,TGTGCCAGCAGCGCAAGCGGGGCCACAGATACGCAGTATTTT
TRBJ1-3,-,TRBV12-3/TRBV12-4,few,CASSLKGSGNTIYF,TGTGCCAGCAGTTTAAAGGGCTCTGGAAACACCATATATTTT
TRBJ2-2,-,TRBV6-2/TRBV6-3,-,CASSLPGKLFF,TGTGCCAGCAGCCTCCCGGGCAAGCTGTTTTTT
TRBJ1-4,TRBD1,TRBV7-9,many,CASSLWTGGRANEKLFF,TGTGCCAGCAGCCTCTGGACAGGGGGCAGGGCTAATGAAAAACTGTTTTTT
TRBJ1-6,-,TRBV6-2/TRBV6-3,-,CASSDRDTDSPLHF,TGTGCCAGCAGCGACCGGGACACCGATTCACCCCTCCACTTT
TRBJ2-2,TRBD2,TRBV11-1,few,CASSPGLAGTSNTGELFF,TGTGCCAGCAGCCCGGGACTAGCGGGGACTTCGAACACCGGGGAGCTGTTTTTT
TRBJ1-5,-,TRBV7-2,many,CASSLVSGQPQHF,TGTGCCAGCAGCTTAGTATCGGGACAGCCCCAGCATTTT
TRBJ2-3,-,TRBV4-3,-,CASSQTGERRTDTQYF,TGCGCCAGCAGCCAAACGGGTGAACGGCGCACAGATACGCAGTATTTT
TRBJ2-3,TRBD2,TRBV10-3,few,CAISEGGRADTQYF,TGTGCCATCAGTGAGGGCGGGAGAGCAGATACGCAGTATTTT
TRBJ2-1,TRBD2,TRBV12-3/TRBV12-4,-,CASSPLAGGDGNEQFF,TGTGCCAGCAGTCCCCTTGCGGGAGGCGACGGAAATGAGCAGTTCTTC
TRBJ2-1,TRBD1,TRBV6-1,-,CASSRQGAYNEQFF,TGTGCCAGCAGTAGACAGGGGGCCTACAATGAGCAGTTCTTC
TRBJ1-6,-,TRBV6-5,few,CASSYSIGVGSPLHF,TGTGCCAGCAGTTACTCGATAGGGGTTGGTTCACCCCTCCACTTT
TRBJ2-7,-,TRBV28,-,CASSLNRGVRASF,TGTGCCAGCAGTTTAAATAGGGGTGTCCGAGCGAGCTTC
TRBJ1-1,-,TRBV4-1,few,CASSHRDTLNTEAFF,TGCGCCAGCAGCCATAGGGACACCCTGAACACTGAAGCTTTCTTT
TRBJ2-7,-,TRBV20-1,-,CSARALGREFGSHEQYF,TGCAGTGCTAGAGCTTTGGGCAGGGAATTTGGATCACACGAGCAGTACTTC
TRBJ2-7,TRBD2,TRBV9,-,CASSVVAGSYEQYF,TGTGCCAGCAGCGTAGTAGCGGGGTCCTACGAGCAGTACTTC